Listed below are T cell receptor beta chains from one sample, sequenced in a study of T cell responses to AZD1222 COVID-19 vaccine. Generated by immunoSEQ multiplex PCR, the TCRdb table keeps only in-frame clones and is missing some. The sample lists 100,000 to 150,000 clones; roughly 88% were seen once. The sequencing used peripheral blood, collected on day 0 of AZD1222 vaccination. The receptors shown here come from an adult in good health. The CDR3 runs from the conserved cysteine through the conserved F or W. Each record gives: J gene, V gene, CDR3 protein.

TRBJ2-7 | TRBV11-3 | CASSSFGYEQYF
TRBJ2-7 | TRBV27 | CASREGRLAGEQYF
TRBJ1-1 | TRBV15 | CATSRGERRPAFF
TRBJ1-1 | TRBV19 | CASSKDRWAEGTEAFF
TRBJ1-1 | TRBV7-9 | CASSLARAWAEAFF
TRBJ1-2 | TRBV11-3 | CASSRQGAYGYTF
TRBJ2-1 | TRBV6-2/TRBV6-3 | CASSYLQTHGEQFF
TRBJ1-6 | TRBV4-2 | CASSQEGPGEGAQSLHF
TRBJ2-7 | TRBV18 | CASSSFEGYEQYF
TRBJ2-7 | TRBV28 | CASSLQGGSYEQYF
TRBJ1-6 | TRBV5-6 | CASSWGLTGQAHF
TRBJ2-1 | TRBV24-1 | CATSDFGGQSYNEQFF
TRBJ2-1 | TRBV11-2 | CASSLALDRGLFNEQFF
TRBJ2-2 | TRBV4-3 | CASSLGREASGELFF
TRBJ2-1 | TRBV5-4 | CASSSGLANNEQFF
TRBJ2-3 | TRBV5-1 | CASSLVGTDTQYF
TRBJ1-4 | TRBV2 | CASRRDRNNEKLFF
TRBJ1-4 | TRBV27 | CASTKTGANEKLFF
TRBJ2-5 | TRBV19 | CASSPRDPGTQYF
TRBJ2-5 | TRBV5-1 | CASSSRDGQETQYF
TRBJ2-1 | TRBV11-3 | CASSYSGALDNEQFF
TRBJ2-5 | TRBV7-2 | CASSFSAAVQETQYF
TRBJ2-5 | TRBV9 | CASSVENQGAIGETQYF
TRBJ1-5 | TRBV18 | CASSPDHRNQPQHF
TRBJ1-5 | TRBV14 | CASSQDGGQHSNQPQHF
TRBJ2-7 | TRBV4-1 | CASSQGRGPGYEQYF
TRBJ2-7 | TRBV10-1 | CVTPYEQYF
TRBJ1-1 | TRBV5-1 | CASRNRQGENTEAFF
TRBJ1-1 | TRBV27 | CASSSQGRQLMNTEAFF
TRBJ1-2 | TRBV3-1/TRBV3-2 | CASSQGDGYTF
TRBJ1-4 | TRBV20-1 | CSASLAGTTNEKLFF
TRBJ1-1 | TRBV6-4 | CASSANRDTEAFF
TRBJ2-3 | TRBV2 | CASNPAILGDTQYF
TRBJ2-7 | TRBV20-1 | CSAPWNDEQYF
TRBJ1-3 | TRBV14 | CASSPTGQGSGNTIYF
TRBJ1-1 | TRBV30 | CAWSSWGRVEAFF
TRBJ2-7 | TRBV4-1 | CASSHDAGIGEQYF
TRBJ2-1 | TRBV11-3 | CASSLQEYNEQFF
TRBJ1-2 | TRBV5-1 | CASTMWAGDNGYTF
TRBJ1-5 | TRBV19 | CASSTQGAGNQPQHF
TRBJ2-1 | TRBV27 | CASSISNRVNEQFF
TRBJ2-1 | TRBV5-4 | CASSLGQGADNEQFF
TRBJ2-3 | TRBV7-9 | CASSKTGTRTDTQYF
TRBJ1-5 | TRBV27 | CASSPGTDNQPQHF